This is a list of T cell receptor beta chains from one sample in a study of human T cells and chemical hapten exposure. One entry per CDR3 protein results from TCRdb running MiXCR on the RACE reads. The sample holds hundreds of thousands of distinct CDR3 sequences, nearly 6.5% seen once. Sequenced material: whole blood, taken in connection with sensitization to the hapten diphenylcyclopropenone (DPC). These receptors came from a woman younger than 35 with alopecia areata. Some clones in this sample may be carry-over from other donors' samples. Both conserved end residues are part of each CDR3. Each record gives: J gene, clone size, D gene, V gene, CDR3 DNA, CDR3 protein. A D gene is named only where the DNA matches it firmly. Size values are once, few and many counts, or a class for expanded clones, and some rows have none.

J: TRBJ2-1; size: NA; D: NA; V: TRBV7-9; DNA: TGTGCCAGCAGCTTTGAGGTAGCGTTTGATGAGCAGTTCTTC; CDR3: CASSFEVAFDEQFF
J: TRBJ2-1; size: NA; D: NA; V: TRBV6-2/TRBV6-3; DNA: TGTGCCAGCGGGGCAACCTACAATGAGCAGTTCTTC; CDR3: CASGATYNEQFF
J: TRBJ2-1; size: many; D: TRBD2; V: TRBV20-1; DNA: TGCAGTGCTAGACGGGCTAGCGGGGGTTCCAATGAGCAGTTCTTC; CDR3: CSARRASGGSNEQFF
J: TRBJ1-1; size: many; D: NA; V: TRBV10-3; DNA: TGTGCCATCAGGGCAGGGTCGAACACTGAAGCTTTCTTT; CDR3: CAIRAGSNTEAFF
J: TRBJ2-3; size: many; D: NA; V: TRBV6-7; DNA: TGTGCCAGCCGGATGGGGGAAGGCACAGATACGCAGTATTTT; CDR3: CASRMGEGTDTQYF
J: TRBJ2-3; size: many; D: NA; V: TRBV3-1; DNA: TGTGCCAGCAGCCAAGATCCGGCGTCAGTTACGCAGTATTTT; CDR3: CASSQDPASVTQYF
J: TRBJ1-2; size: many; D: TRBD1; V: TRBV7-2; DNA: TGTGCCAGCAGCCTAACAGGGGGCATGTATGGCTACACCTTC; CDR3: CASSLTGGMYGYTF
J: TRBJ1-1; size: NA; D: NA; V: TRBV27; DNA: TGTGCCAGCAGTCCGGACCCAGGGTCGCGCACTGAAGCTTTCTTT; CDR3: CASSPDPGSRTEAFF
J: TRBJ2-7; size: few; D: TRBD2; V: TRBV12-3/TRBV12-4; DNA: TGTGCCAGCAGTTTCGGACTAGCGGGGGCCTACGAGCAGTACTTC; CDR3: CASSFGLAGAYEQYF
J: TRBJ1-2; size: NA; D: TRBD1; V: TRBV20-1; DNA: TGCAGTGCTAGCCCCCCGGGACAGGCCTATGGCTACACCTTC; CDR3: CSASPPGQAYGYTF
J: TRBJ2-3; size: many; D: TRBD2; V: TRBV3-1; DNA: TGTGCCAGCAGCCAAGATCGGAGCGGGGGGTACCCAGATACGCAGTATTTT; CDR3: CASSQDRSGGYPDTQYF
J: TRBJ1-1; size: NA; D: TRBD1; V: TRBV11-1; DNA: TGTGCCAGCAGCCAAGGACAGGGGGCAGGAGGCACTGAAGCTTTCTTT; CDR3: CASSQGQGAGGTEAFF
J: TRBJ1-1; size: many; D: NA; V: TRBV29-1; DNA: TGCAGCGGACAACAGGGAGCGGAGAACACTGAAGCTTTCTTT; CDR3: CSGQQGAENTEAFF
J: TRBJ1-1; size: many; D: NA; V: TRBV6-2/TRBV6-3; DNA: TGTGCCAGCAGTTTTAAGAACACTGAAGCTTTCTTT; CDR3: CASSFKNTEAFF
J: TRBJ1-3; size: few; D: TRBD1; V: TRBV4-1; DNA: TGCGCCAGCAGCCAACCTGGACAGGGGGGATCTGGAAACACCATATATTTT; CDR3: CASSQPGQGGSGNTIYF
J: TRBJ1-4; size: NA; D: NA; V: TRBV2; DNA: TGTGCCAGCAGGGGGGCGGCCTCCCGGGAAAAACTGTTTTTT; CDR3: CASRGAASREKLFF
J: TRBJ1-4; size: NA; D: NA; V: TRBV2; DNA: TGTGCCAGCAGTGAGTACACTCAAGAAAAACTGTTTTTT; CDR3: CASSEYTQEKLFF
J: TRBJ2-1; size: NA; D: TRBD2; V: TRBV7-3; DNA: TGTGCCAGCAGCCGATCAGGAGCGGGGGGGCTCGATGAGCAGTTCTTC; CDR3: CASSRSGAGGLDEQFF
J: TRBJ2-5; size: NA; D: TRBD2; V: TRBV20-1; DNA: TGCAGTGCTAGAGGAAGCGGGGCTAGCGGGAGAGTTTATACAAGAGTGCCCCAGTACTTC; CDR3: CSARGSGASGRVYTRVPQYF
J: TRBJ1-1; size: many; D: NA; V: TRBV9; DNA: TGTGCCAGCAGCGTAGTTCCAGGACTTTCTGAAGCTTTCTTT; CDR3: CASSVVPGLSEAFF